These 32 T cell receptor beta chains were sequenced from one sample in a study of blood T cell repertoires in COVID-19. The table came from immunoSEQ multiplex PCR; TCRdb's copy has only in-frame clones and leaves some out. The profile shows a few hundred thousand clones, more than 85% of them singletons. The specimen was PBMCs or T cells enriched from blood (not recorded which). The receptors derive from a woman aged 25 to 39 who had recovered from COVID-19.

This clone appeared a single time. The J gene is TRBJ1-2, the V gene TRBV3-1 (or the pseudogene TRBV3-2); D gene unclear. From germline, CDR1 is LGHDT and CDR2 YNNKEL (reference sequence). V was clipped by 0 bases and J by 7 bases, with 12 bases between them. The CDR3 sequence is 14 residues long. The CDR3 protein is CASSQEADARGYTF. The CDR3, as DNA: TGTGCCAGCAGCCAAGAAGCGGACGCGCGTGGCTACACCTTC.

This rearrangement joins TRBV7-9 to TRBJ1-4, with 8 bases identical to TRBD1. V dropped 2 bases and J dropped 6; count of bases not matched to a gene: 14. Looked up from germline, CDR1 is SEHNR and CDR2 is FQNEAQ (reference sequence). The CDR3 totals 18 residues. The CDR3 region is CASSLFPITGGIDEKLFF. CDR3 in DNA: TGTGCCAGCAGCTTATTTCCCATAACAGGGGGGATAGATGAAAAACTGTTTTTT.

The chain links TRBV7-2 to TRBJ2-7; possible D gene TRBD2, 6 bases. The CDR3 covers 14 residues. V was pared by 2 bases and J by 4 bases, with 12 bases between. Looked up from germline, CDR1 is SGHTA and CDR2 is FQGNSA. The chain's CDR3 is CASSLTGARYEQYF. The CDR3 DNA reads TGTGCCAGCAGCTTAACGGGAGCCCGTTACGAGCAGTACTTC.

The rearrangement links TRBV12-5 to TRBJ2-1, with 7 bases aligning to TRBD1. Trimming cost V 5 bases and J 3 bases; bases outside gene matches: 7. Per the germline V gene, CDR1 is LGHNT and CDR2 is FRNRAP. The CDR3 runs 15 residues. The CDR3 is CASGAQTGYYNEQFF. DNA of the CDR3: TGTGCTAGTGGTGCCCAGACAGGGTACTACAATGAGCAGTTCTTC.

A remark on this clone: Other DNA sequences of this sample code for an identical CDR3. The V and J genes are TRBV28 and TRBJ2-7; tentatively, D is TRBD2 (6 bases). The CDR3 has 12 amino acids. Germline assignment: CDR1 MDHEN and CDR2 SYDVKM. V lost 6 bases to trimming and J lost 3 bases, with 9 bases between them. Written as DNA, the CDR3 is TGTGCCAGCAGCTCGGGACTCTACGAGCAGTACTTC. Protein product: CASSSGLYEQYF.

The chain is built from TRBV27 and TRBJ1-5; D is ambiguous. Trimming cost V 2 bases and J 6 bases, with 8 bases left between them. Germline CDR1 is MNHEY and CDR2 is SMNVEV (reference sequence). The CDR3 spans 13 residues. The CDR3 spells CASSLRISQPQHF. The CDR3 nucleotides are TGTGCCAGCAGTTTACGTATTAGTCAGCCCCAGCATTTT.

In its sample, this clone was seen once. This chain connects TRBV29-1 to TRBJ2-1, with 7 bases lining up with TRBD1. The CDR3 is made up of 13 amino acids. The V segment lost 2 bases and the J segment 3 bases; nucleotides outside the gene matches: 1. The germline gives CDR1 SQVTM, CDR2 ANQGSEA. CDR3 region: CSVERDSYNEQFF. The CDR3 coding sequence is TGCAGCGTTGAAAGGGACAGCTACAATGAGCAGTTCTTC.

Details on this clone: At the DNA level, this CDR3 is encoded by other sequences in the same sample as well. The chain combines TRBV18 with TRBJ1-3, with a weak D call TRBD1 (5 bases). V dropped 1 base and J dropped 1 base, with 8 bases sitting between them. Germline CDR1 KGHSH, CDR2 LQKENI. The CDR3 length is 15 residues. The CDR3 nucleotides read TGTGCCAGCTCACCACAGGGACTTTCTGGAAACACCATATATTTT. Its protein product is CASSPQGLSGNTIYF.

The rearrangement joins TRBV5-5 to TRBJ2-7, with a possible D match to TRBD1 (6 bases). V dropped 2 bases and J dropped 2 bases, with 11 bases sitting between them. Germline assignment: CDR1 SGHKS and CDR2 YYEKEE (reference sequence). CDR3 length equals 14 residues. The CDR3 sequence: CASSLQGAAYEQYF. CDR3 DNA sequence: TGTGCCAGCAGCTTACAGGGTGCCGCCTACGAGCAGTACTTC.

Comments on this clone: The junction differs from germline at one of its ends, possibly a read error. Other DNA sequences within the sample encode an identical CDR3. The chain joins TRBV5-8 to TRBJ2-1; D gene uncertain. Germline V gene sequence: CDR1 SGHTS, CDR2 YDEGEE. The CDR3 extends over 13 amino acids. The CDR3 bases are TGCGCCAGCAGCTTGGGCCAGGTGCATGAGCAGTTCTTC. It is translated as CASSLGQVHEQFF.

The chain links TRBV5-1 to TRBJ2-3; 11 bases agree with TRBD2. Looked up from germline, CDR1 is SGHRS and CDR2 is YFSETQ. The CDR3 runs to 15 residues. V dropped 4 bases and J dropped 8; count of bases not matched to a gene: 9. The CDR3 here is CASSPPLAGAGTQYF. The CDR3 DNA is TGCGCCAGCAGCCCTCCACTAGCGGGGGCAGGTACGCAGTATTTT.

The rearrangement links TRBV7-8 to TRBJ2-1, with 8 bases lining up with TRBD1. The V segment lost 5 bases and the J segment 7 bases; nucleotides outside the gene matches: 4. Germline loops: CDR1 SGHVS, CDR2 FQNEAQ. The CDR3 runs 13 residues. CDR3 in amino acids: CASSPGQGNEQFF. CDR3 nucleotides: TGTGCCAGCAGCCCCGGACAGGGAAATGAGCAGTTCTTC.

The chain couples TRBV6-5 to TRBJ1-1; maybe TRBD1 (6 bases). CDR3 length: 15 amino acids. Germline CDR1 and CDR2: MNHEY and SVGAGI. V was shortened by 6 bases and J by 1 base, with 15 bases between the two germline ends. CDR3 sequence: CASRGFQGTNTEAFF. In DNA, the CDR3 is TGTGCCAGCAGGGGTTTTCAGGGGACGAACACTGAAGCTTTCTTT.

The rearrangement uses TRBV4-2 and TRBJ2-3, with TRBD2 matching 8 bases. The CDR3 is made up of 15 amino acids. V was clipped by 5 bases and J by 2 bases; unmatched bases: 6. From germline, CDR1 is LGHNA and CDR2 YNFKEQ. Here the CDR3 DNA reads TGTGCCAGCAGCTTTAGCGGGGACGTCACAGATACGCAGTATTTT. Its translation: CASSFSGDVTDTQYF.

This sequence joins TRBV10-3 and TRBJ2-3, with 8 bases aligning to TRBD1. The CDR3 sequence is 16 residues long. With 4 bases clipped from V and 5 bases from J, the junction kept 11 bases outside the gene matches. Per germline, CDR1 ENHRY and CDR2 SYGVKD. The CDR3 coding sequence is TGTGCCATCAGTGCCGCCGGGCAGGGGGCGATAGATACGCAGTATTTT. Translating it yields CAISAAGQGAIDTQYF.

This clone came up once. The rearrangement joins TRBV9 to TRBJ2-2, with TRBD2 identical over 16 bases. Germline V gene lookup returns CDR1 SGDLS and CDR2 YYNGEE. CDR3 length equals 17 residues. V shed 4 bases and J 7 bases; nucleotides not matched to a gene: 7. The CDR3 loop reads CASSTGLAGGFVGELFF. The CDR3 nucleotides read TGTGCCAGCAGCACGGGACTAGCGGGAGGGTTCGTCGGGGAGCTGTTTTTT.

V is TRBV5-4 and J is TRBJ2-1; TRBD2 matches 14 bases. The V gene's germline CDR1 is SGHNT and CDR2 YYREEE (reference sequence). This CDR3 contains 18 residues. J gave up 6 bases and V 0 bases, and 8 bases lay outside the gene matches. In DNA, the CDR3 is TGTGCCAGCAGCTTGGGCCAACCCGGGACTAGCGGGAGCAATGAGCAGTTCTTC. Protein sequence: CASSLGQPGTSGSNEQFF.

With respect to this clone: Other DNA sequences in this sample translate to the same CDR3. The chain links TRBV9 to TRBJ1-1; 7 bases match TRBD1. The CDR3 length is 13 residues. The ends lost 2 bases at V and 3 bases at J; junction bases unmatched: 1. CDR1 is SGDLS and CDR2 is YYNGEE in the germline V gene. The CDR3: CASSVQGDTEAFF. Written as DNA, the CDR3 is TGTGCCAGCAGCGTGCAGGGGGACACTGAAGCTTTCTTT. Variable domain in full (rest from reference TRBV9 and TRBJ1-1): DSGVTQTPKHLITATGQRVTLRCSPRSGDLSVYWYQQSLDQGLQFLIQYYNGEERAKGNILERFSAQQFPDLHSELNLSSLELGDSALYFCASSVQGDTEAFFGQGTRLTVV.

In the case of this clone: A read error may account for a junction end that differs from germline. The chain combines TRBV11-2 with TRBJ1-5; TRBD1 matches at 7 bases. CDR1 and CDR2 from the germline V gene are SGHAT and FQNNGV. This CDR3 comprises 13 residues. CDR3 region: CATSQSGGEPQHF. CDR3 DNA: TGTGCCACCAGCCAGTCAGGGGGTGAGCCCCAGCATTTT.

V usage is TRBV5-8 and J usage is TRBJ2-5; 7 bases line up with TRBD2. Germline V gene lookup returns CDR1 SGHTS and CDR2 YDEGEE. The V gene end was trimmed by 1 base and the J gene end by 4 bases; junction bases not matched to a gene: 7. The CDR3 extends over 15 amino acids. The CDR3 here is CASSLYRGELETQYF. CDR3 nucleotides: TGTGCCAGCAGCTTGTATCGGGGGGAGTTAGAGACCCAGTACTTC.

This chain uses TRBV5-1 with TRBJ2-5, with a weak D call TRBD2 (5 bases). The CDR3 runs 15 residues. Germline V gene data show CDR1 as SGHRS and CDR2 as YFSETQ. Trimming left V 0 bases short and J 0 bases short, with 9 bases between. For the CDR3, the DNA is TGCGCCAGCAGCTTGGGTGATAGCGACCAAGAGACCCAGTACTTC. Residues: CASSLGDSDQETQYF. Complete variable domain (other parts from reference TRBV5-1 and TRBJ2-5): KAGVTQTPRYLIKTRGQQVTLSCSPISGHRSVSWYQQTPGQGLQFLFEYFSETQRNKGNFPGRFSGRQFSNSRSEMNVSTLELGDSALYLCASSLGDSDQETQYFGPGTRLLVL.

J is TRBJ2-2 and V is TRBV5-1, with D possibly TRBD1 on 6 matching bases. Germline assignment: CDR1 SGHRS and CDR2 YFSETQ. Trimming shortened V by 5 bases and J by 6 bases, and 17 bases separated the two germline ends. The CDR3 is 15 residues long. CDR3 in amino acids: CASRGPVAGAGELFF. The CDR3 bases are TGCGCCAGCAGGGGCCCGGTGGCAGGGGCCGGGGAGCTGTTTTTT.

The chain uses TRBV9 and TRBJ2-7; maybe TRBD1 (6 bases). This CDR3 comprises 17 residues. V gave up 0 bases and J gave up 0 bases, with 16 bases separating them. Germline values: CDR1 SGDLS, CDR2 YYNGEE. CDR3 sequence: CASSVGWGPLSSYEQYF. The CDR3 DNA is TGTGCCAGCAGCGTAGGATGGGGGCCCCTAAGCTCCTACGAGCAGTACTTC.

The CDR3, as DNA: TGCAGCGTTGAGAAGTCCGGGACAAGTCTTTTCTACGAGCAGTACTTC. Translating it yields CSVEKSGTSLFYEQYF. V gene TRBV29-1 combines with J gene TRBJ2-7; maybe TRBD1 (6 bases). Germline V gene data show CDR1 as SQVTM and CDR2 as ANQGSEA. V was trimmed by 3 bases and J by 3 bases, leaving 21 bases between them. The CDR3 totals 16 residues.

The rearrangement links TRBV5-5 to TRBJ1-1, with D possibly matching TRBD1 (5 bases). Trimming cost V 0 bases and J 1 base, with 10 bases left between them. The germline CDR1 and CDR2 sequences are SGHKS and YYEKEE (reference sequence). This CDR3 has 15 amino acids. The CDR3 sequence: CASSLGRGGNTEAFF. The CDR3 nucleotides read TGTGCCAGCAGCTTGGGGAGGGGTGGGAACACTGAAGCTTTCTTT.

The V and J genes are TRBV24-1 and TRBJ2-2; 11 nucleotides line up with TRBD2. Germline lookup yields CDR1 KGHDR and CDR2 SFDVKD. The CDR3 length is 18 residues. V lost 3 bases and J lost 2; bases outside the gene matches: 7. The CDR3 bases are TGTGCCACCAGTGATCCAACCGGGACTAGCGGTAACACCGGGGAGCTGTTTTTT. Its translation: CATSDPTGTSGNTGELFF.

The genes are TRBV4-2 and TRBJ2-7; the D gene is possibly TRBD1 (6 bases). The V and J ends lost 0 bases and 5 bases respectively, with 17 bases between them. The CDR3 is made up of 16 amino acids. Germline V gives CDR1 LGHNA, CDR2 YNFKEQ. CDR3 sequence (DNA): TGTGCCAGCAGCCAAGAACCCAGGGCAGGGGTCCACGAGCAGTACTTC. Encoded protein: CASSQEPRAGVHEQYF.

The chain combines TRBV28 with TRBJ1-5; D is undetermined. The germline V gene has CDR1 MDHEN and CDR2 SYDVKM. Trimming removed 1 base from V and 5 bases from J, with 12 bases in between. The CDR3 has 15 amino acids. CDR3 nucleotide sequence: TGTGCCAGCAGTTTATACGGGGTGGTAGATCAGCCCCAGCATTTT. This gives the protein CASSLYGVVDQPQHF. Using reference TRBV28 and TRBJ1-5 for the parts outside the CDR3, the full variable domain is DVKVTQSSRYLVKRTGEKVFLECVQDMDHENMFWYRQDPGLGLRLIYFSYDVKMKEKGDIPEGYSVSREKKERFSLILESASTNQTSMYLCASSLYGVVDQPQHFGDGTRLSIL.

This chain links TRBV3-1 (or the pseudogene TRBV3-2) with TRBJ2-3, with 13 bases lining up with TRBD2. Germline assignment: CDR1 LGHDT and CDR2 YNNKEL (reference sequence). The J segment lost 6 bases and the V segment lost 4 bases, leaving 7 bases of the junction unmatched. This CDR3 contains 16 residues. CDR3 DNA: TGTGCCAGCAGCCTGCGACTAGCGGGGGGCTCCGATACGCAGTATTTT. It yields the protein CASSLRLAGGSDTQYF.

CDR3 loop: CARSPDRGRGGNEQFF. DNA of the CDR3: TGTGCCAGAAGCCCGGACAGGGGGCGTGGGGGTAATGAGCAGTTCTTC. V gene TRBV7-5 combines with J gene TRBJ2-1; the D call of TRBD1 is as the table states it, not checked on the DNA. TRBV7-5 is listed as a pseudogene. The CDR3 totals 16 residues.

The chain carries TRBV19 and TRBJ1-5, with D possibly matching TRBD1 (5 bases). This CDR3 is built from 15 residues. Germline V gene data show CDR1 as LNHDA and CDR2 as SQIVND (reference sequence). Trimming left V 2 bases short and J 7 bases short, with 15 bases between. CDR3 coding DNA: TGTGCCAGTAGTATAAAGTGGCAGGGTCACCAGCCCCAGCATTTT. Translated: CASSIKWQGHQPQHF.

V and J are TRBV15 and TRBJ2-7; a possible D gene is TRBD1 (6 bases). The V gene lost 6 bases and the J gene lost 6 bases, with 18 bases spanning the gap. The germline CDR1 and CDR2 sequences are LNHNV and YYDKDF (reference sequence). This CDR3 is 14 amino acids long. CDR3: CATSWDNLGSEQYF. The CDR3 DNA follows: TGTGCCACCAGTTGGGACAATTTGGGTTCCGAGCAGTACTTC.